Shown below are 13 T cell receptor beta chains from a single sample sequenced in a study of blood T cell repertoires in COVID-19. TCRdb keeps only in-frame clones here, not all; method: immunoSEQ multiplex PCR. The sample lists about 190,000 clones; roughly 86% were seen once. The sample comprised PBMCs or T cells enriched from blood (not recorded which). All receptors derive from a woman under 40 who had recovered from COVID-19.

The chain is built from TRBV5-1 and TRBJ2-1; D gene unclear. V was pared by 0 bases and J by 4 bases, with 11 bases between. The CDR3 consists of 15 residues. Germline lookup yields CDR1 SGHRS and CDR2 YFSETQ. Here the CDR3 DNA reads TGCGCCAGCAGCTTGGGAGGAGATGTATACAATGAGCAGTTCTTC. It translates to CASSLGGDVYNEQFF.

V usage is TRBV30 and J usage is TRBJ1-1, with TRBD1 matching over 11 bases. The CDR3 contains 16 residues. Germline CDR1 is GTSNPN and CDR2 is SVGIG (reference sequence). V lost 0 bases, J lost 5 bases, and 8 bases stayed unmatched. The CDR3 region is CAWSVYGTGGSTEAFF. CDR3 coding DNA: TGTGCCTGGAGTGTATACGGGACAGGGGGGTCTACTGAAGCTTTCTTT.

This clone was detected once. This chain links TRBV4-2 with TRBJ2-1; 14 bases agree with TRBD2. The germline V gene has CDR1 LGHNA and CDR2 YNFKEQ. Trimming removed 1 base from V and 9 bases from J; junction bases left unmatched: 5. This CDR3 has 16 amino acids. The CDR3 loop is CASSQAGTSGSIEQFF. In DNA, the CDR3 is TGTGCCAGCAGCCAAGCCGGGACTAGCGGGAGTATTGAGCAGTTCTTC.

V usage is TRBV19 and J usage is TRBJ2-1, with 11 positions matching TRBD2. CDR1 is LNHDA and CDR2 is SQIVND in the germline V gene (reference sequence). CDR3 length: 16 residues. V was clipped by 9 bases and J by 5 bases; unmatched bases: 12. For the CDR3, the DNA is TGTGCCAGCCGGGGGGTGACTAGCGGGAACAACAATGAGCAGTTCTTC. Translated, it gives CASRGVTSGNNNEQFF.

The rearrangement links TRBV12-3 or TRBV12-4 to TRBJ2-7; D gene ambiguous. V lost 6 bases, J lost 5 bases, and 8 bases lay in between. This CDR3 has 11 residues. CDR3 coding DNA: TGTGCCAGCAGACGGTTGGACGAGCAGTACTTC. Encoded protein: CASRRLDEQYF.

The chain uses TRBV13 and TRBJ2-1; TRBD2 agrees at 8 bases. Germline V gene data show CDR1 as PRHDT and CDR2 as FYEKMQ (reference sequence). The CDR3 is 16 amino acids. After removal of 4 bases from V and 2 bases from J, the junction contained 7 bases not matched to a gene. This CDR3 reads CASSSPLGGAYNEQFF. The DNA of the CDR3 is TGTGCCAGCAGCTCTCCCCTCGGGGGGGCCTACAATGAGCAGTTCTTC.

The V call is TRBV7-9, the J call TRBJ2-1, with D possibly being TRBD1 (6 bases). Germline values: CDR1 SEHNR, CDR2 FQNEAQ (reference sequence). The CDR3 contains 16 residues. Trimming removed 7 bases at V and 0 bases at J, with 16 bases between. In nucleotides, the CDR3 is TGTGCCAGCAAACCCCCCGGGACACTCTCCTACAATGAGCAGTTCTTC. This translates into CASKPPGTLSYNEQFF.

V is TRBV5-1 and J is TRBJ2-3, with a tentative D call TRBD2 (5 bases). V was cut by 3 bases and J by 0 bases, with 8 bases left in between. The CDR3 is made up of 14 amino acids. Looked up from germline, CDR1 is SGHRS and CDR2 is YFSETQ. Here the CDR3 reads CASSSRDSTDTQYF. The CDR3 DNA reads TGCGCCAGCAGCTCCCGGGATAGCACAGATACGCAGTATTTT. Based on the CDR3 plus reference TRBV5-1 and TRBJ2-3, the full variable domain is KAGVTQTPRYLIKTRGQQVTLSCSPISGHRSVSWYQQTPGQGLQFLFEYFSETQRNKGNFPGRFSGRQFSNSRSEMNVSTLELGDSALYLCASSSRDSTDTQYFGPGTRLTVL.

In its sample, this clone was seen once. The V gene is TRBV5-1, the J gene TRBJ2-2, with 8 bases identical to TRBD1. Germline V gene sequence: CDR1 SGHRS, CDR2 YFSETQ. The CDR3 consists of 16 residues. J lost 3 bases, V lost 0 bases, and 4 bases had no gene match. CDR3 region: CASSLAAGGHTGELFF. As DNA, the CDR3 is TGCGCCAGCAGCTTGGCCGCAGGGGGCCACACCGGGGAGCTGTTTTTT.

This clone turned up a few times. The rearrangement links TRBV30 to TRBJ1-5, with 7 bases identical to TRBD1. V lost 1 base, J lost 7 bases, and 4 bases stayed unmatched. There are 13 residues in the CDR3. From germline, CDR1 is GTSNPN and CDR2 SVGIG (reference sequence). The CDR3 protein is CAWSEEGAQPQHF. CDR3 sequence (DNA): TGTGCCTGGAGTGAGGAGGGGGCCCAGCCCCAGCATTTT.

This clone was seen just once. V gene TRBV29-1 combines with J gene TRBJ2-1; 13 nucleotides agree with TRBD2. This CDR3 has 24 residues. Germline loops: CDR1 SQVTM, CDR2 ANQGSEA. The trim removed 5 bases at V and 1 base at J, leaving 29 bases unmatched. The CDR3 DNA reads TGCAGCGTTCGCGCCCCGGGACACCTAACACTAGCGGGAGGGTCGGCGTCTTCCTACAATGAGCAGTTCTTC. Protein product: CSVRAPGHLTLAGGSASSYNEQFF.

The gene calls are TRBV28 and TRBJ2-7; 7 bases align to TRBD1. The ends lost 11 bases at V and 3 bases at J; junction bases unmatched: 10. Germline V gives CDR1 MDHEN, CDR2 SYDVKM. The CDR3 spans 13 residues. CDR3 sequence reads: CAETGLVDYEQYF. CDR3 bases: TGTGCCGAGACAGGGCTAGTAGACTACGAGCAGTACTTC.

The rearrangement uses TRBV6-5 and TRBJ2-2, with D maybe TRBD2 (7 bases). V lost 3 bases and J lost 4, with 12 bases in between. The germline CDR1 and CDR2 sequences are MNHEY and SVGAGI. There are 15 residues in the CDR3. This CDR3 reads CASSYVRGGTGELFF. The DNA of the CDR3 is TGTGCCAGCAGTTATGTTAGGGGGGGCACCGGGGAGCTGTTTTTT.